Following are 17 T cell receptor beta chains from one sample sequenced in a study of cytomegalovirus exposure and HLA in healthy donors. With 60 Vbeta and 13 Jbeta primers, the PCR was carried out. Repertoires were generated with immunoSEQ multiplex PCR, while TCRdb's copy carries only in-frame clones and drops some. The data contain about 160,000 clones, 77% of them singletons. Sample: PBMCs. Receptors originate from a man aged 25-40 years in good health and CMV-seropositive.

The chain employs TRBV5-1 and TRBJ1-3; tentative D call: TRBD1 (6 bases). From germline, CDR1 is SGHRS and CDR2 YFSETQ. Trimming shortened V by 5 bases and J by 1 base, and 19 bases separated the two germline ends. CDR3 length equals 17 residues. The CDR3 protein is CASSQQPQGSSGNTIYF. Here the CDR3 DNA reads TGCGCCAGCAGTCAACAACCCCAGGGGAGTTCTGGAAACACCATATATTTT.

This chain joins TRBV2 and TRBJ2-7; 8 bases fit TRBD2. CDR3 length: 15 amino acids. After removal of 2 bases from V and 3 bases from J, the junction contained 6 bases not matched to a gene. Germline V gives CDR1 SNHLY, CDR2 FYNNEI. This chain's CDR3 is CASSEWAGGNYEQYF. The CDR3 region has the DNA TGTGCCAGCAGTGAATGGGCGGGGGGAAACTACGAGCAGTACTTC.

This clone appeared a few times. The V call is TRBV6-5, the J call TRBJ1-5, with 7 nucleotides matching TRBD1. The CDR3 contains 15 residues. Germline trimming cut 8 bases from V and 2 bases from J; bases unmatched to any gene: 9. CDR1 MNHEY and CDR2 SVGAGI come from the germline V gene. The CDR3 sequence: CASSPLGQGNQPQHF. The CDR3 bases are TGTGCCAGCTCTCCCCTAGGACAGGGCAATCAGCCCCAGCATTTT.

V is TRBV18 and J is TRBJ1-5; no firm D call. In germline, CDR1 is KGHSH, CDR2 LQKENI. The V gene lost 3 bases and the J gene lost 0 bases, with 9 bases spanning the gap. The CDR3 is 15 residues long. The CDR3, as DNA: TGTGCCAGCTCACCGCAGTCAAATAGCAATCAGCCCCAGCATTTT. Translating it yields CASSPQSNSNQPQHF.

The chain is built from TRBV5-6 and TRBJ2-1; no firm D call. The CDR3 covers 12 residues. Deletions cut 3 bases from V and 9 bases from J, with 10 bases between. Germline assignment: CDR1 SGHDT and CDR2 YYEEEE. This chain's CDR3 is CASSSIAIEQFF. The CDR3 DNA follows: TGTGCCAGCAGCTCCATCGCGATTGAGCAGTTCTTC.

The chain uses TRBV6-1 and TRBJ1-5; no clear D. V was clipped by 7 bases and J by 3 bases, with 10 bases between them. Per the germline V gene, CDR1 is MNHNS and CDR2 is SASEGT. CDR3 size: 13 residues. CDR3 in amino acids: CASTGVLNQPQHF. CDR3 DNA sequence: TGTGCCAGCACCGGGGTCCTCAATCAGCCCCAGCATTTT.

The genes are TRBV18 and TRBJ1-5; 11 bases align to TRBD1. CDR3 length equals 15 residues. Germline values: CDR1 KGHSH, CDR2 LQKENI. V shed 6 bases and J 3 bases; nucleotides not matched to a gene: 4. The CDR3 loop reads CASSDRGLINQPQHF. In DNA, the CDR3 is TGTGCCAGCTCGGACAGGGGGCTGATCAATCAGCCCCAGCATTTT.

The chain joins TRBV4-1 to TRBJ2-3, with 7 bases lining up with TRBD1. V gave up 0 bases and J gave up 5 bases; unmatched junction bases: 11. The CDR3 totals 17 residues. From germline, CDR1 is MGHRA and CDR2 YSYEKL. The CDR3 spells CASSQDGRGSWGDTQYF. As DNA, the CDR3 is TGCGCCAGCAGCCAAGATGGCAGGGGGTCTTGGGGAGATACGCAGTATTTT.

The chain is built from TRBV30 and TRBJ1-2, with TRBD1 as a possible D gene (6 bases). V gave up 1 base and J gave up 7 bases, with 10 bases separating them. Germline V gene lookup returns CDR1 GTSNPN and CDR2 SVGIG (reference sequence). The CDR3 totals 12 residues. As DNA, the CDR3 is TGTGCCTGGAGTGGTCAGGGGACTGGCTACACCTTC. Amino acid sequence: CAWSGQGTGYTF.

This clone is a singleton in its sample. The genes are TRBV6-1 and TRBJ1-4, with TRBD1 matching over 7 bases. CDR1 is MNHNS, CDR2 SASEGT, per germline. This CDR3 comprises 13 residues. The V gene end was trimmed by 10 bases and the J gene end by 4 bases; junction bases not matched to a gene: 6. CDR3 bases: TGTGCCACACAGGGGTCGGATAATGAAAAACTGTTTTTT. Translated, it gives CATQGSDNEKLFF.

V and J are TRBV18 and TRBJ1-1; perhaps TRBD1 as D (5 bases). The CDR3 runs to 15 residues. From germline, CDR1 is KGHSH and CDR2 LQKENI. The V end lost 0 bases, the J end lost 3 bases, and 11 bases lay between the germline ends. The CDR3 bases are TGTGCCAGCTCACCACCGAGCAGGGTTGACACTGAAGCTTTCTTT. The encoded protein is CASSPPSRVDTEAFF.

This clone was recorded only once. The chain couples TRBV10-3 to TRBJ1-2; 9 bases match TRBD1. J gave up 8 bases and V 0 bases, and 7 bases lay outside the gene matches. Germline V CDR1 and CDR2: ENHRY, SYGVKD. CDR3 length: 15 residues. The CDR3: CAISESPGQGGGYTF. CDR3 bases: TGTGCCATCAGTGAGTCTCCGGGACAGGGAGGGGGCTACACCTTC.

The genes are TRBV19 and TRBJ1-1; 7 bases fit TRBD1. The V gene end was trimmed by 9 bases and the J gene end by 0 bases; junction bases not matched to a gene: 4. CDR1 is LNHDA, CDR2 SQIVND, per germline (reference sequence). The CDR3 runs 13 residues. The DNA of the CDR3 is TGTGCCAGCACGACAGGGCTGAACACTGAAGCTTTCTTT. It yields the protein CASTTGLNTEAFF.

The V call is TRBV14, the J call TRBJ2-5; a weak D match, TRBD1 (6 bases). Trimming removed 2 bases at V and 2 bases at J, with 12 bases between. The CDR3 runs 15 residues. CDR1 and CDR2 from the germline V gene are SGHDN and FVKESK. CDR3: CASSQSTGPQETQYF. The CDR3 DNA follows: TGTGCCAGCAGCCAATCAACAGGGCCGCAAGAGACCCAGTACTTC.

This clone has a single count. The chain couples TRBV7-8 to TRBJ1-6; D not certain. The CDR3 runs 14 residues. The germline V gene has CDR1 SGHVS and CDR2 FQNEAQ. Trimming left V 1 base short and J 11 bases short, with 12 bases between. The CDR3 nucleotides are TGTGCCAGCAGCTTAGTGAGGGAAACGGCACCCCTCCACTTT. Translation: CASSLVRETAPLHF.

Only one count was recorded for this clone. The genes are TRBV7-3 and TRBJ1-1, with D perhaps TRBD1 (6 bases). Germline values: CDR1 SGHTA, CDR2 FQGTGA. This CDR3 is built from 15 residues. Trimming removed 5 bases at V and 1 base at J, with 14 bases between. The CDR3 coding sequence is TGTGCCAGCAGCCCGGAGACAGGATCGAACACTGAAGCTTTCTTT. Translating gives CASSPETGSNTEAFF.

This clone was counted only a few times. This chain joins TRBV28 and TRBJ2-1; D is perhaps TRBD2 (6 bases). This CDR3 region has 11 residues. CDR1 is MDHEN and CDR2 is SYDVKM in the germline V gene. Trimming took off 4 bases at V and 14 bases at J, with 12 bases between the two ends. The CDR3 DNA reads as TGTGCCAGCAGTTCCGGGACTGCGAAGTTCTTC. Amino acid sequence: CASSSGTAKFF. Supplemented by reference TRBV28 and TRBJ2-1, the full variable domain reads DVKVTQSSRYLVKRTGEKVFLECVQDMDHENMFWYRQDPGLGLRLIYFSYDVKMKEKGDIPEGYSVSREKKERFSLILESASTNQTSMYLCASSSGTAKFFGPGTRLTVL.